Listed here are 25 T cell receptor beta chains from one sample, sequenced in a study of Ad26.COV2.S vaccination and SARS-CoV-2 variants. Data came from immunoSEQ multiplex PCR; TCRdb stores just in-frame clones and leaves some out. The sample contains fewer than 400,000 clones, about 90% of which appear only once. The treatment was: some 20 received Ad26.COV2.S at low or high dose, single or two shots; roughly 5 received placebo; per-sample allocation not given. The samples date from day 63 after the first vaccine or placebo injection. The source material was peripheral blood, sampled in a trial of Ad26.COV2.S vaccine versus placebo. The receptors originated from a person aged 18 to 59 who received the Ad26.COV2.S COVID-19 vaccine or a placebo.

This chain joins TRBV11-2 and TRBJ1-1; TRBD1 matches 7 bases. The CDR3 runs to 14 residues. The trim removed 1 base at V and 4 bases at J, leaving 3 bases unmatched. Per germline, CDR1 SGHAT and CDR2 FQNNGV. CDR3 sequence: CASSLGEGATEAFF. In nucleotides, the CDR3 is TGTGCCAGCAGCTTAGGGGAGGGGGCCACTGAAGCTTTCTTT.

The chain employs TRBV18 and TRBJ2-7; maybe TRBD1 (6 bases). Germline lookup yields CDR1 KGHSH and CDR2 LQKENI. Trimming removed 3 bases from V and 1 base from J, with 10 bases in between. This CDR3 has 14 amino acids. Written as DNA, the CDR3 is TGTGCCAGCTCACCCGGAGGACAGTCCTACGAGCAGTACTTC. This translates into CASSPGGQSYEQYF.

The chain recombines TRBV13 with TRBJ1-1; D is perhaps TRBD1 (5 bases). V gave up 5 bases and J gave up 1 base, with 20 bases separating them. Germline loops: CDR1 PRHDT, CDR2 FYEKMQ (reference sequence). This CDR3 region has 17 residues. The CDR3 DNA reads TGTGCCAGCAGCCCCTTGACACTCAAAGGGGCGAACACTGAAGCTTTCTTT. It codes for CASSPLTLKGANTEAFF.

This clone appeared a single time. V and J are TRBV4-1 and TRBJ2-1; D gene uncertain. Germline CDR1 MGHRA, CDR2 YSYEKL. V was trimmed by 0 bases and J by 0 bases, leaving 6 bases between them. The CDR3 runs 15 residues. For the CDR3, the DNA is TGCGCCAGCAGCCAAGACCCTAGCTCCTACAATGAGCAGTTCTTC. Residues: CASSQDPSSYNEQFF.

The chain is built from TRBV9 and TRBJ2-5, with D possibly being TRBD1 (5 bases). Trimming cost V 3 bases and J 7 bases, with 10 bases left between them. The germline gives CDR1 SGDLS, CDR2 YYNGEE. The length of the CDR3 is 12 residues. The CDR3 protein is CASSAQGGTQYF. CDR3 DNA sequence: TGTGCCAGCAGCGCCCAGGGCGGGACCCAGTACTTC.

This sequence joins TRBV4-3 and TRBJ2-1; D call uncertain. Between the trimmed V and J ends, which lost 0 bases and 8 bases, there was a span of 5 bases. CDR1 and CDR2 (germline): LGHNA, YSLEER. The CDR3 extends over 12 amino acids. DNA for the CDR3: TGCGCCAGCAGCCAAGATTTCTATGAGCAGTTCTTC. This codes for CASSQDFYEQFF.

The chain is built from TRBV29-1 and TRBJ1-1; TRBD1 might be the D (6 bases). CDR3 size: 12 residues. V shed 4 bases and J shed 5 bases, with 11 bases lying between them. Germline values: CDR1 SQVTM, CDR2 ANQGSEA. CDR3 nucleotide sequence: TGCAGCGTTGTAACAGGGAGAACTGAAGCTTTCTTT. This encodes CSVVTGRTEAFF.

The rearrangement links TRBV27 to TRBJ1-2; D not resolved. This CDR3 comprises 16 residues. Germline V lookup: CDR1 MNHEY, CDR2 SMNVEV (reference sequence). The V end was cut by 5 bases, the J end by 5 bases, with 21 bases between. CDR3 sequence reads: CASSPSSTISPYGYTF. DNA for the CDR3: TGTGCCAGCAGTCCGTCCTCGACCATATCCCCGTATGGCTACACCTTC.

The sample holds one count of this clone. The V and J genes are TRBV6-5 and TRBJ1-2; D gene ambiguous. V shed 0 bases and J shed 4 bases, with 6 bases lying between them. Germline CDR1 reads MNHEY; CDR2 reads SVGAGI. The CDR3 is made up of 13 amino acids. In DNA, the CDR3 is TGTGCCAGCAGTTACTCGCACGGCTATGGCTACACCTTC. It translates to CASSYSHGYGYTF.

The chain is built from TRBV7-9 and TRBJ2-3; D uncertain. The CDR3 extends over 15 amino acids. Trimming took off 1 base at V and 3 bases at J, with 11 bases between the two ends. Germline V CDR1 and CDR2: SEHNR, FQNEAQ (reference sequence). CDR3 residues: CASSLDGYSTDTQYF. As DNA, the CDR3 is TGTGCCAGCAGCTTAGACGGGTATTCGACAGATACGCAGTATTTT.

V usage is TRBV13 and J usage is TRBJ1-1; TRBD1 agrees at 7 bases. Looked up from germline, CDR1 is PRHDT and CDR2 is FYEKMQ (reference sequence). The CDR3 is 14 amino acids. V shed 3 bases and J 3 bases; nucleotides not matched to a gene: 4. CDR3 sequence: CASSFRGEDTEAFF. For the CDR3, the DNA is TGTGCCAGCAGCTTCAGGGGGGAAGACACTGAAGCTTTCTTT.

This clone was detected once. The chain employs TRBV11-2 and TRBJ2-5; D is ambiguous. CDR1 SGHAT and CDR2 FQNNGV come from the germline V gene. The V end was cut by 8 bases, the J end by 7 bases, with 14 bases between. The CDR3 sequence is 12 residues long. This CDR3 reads CASSDELWTQYF. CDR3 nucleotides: TGTGCCAGCTCCGACGAGTTGTGGACCCAGTACTTC.

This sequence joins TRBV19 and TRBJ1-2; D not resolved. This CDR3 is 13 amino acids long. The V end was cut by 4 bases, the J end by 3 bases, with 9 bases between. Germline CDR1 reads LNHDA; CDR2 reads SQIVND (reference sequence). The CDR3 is CASSNRGDYGYTF. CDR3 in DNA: TGTGCCAGTAGTAATAGAGGTGACTATGGCTACACCTTC.

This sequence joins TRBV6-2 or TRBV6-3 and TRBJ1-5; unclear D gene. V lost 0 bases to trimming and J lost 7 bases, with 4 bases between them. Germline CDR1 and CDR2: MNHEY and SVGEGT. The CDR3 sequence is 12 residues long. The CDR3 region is CASSYSSQPQHF. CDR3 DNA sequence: TGTGCCAGCAGTTACTCGTCCCAGCCCCAGCATTTT.

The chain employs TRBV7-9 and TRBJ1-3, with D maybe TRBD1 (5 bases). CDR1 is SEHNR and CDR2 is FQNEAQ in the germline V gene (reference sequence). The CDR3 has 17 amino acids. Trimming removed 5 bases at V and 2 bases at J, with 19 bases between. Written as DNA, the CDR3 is TGTGCCAGCAGCCCACGGGGGGAGGAAGCAACTGGAAACACCATATATTTT. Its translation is CASSPRGEEATGNTIYF.

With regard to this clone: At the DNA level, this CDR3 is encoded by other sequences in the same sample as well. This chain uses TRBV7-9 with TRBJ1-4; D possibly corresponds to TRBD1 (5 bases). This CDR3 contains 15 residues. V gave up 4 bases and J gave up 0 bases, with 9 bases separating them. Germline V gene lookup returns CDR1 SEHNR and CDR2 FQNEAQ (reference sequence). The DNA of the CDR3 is TGTGCCAGCAGCTCCACAGGCACAACTAATGAAAAACTGTTTTTT. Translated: CASSSTGTTNEKLFF.

CDR3 sequence: CASSLLDRGPYGYTF. As DNA, the CDR3 is TGTGCCAGCAGCTTATTGGACAGGGGTCCCTATGGCTACACCTTC. The chain links TRBV7-2 to TRBJ1-2, with 9 bases identical to TRBD1. The CDR3 has 15 residues. Per germline, CDR1 SGHTA and CDR2 FQGNSA. After removal of 2 bases from V and 4 bases from J, the junction contained 5 bases not matched to a gene.

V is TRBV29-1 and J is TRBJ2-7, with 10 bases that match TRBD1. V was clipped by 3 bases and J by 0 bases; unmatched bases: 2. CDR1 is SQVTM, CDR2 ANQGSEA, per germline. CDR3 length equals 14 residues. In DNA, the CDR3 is TGCAGCGTTGATCGGACAGGGGGCTCCTACGAGCAGTACGTC. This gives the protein CSVDRTGGSYEQYV.

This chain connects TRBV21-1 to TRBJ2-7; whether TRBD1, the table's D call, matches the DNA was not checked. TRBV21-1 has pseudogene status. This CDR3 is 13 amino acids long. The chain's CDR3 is CASSKGDTYEQYV. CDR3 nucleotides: TGTGCCAGCAGCAAAGGGGACACCTACGAGCAGTACGTC.

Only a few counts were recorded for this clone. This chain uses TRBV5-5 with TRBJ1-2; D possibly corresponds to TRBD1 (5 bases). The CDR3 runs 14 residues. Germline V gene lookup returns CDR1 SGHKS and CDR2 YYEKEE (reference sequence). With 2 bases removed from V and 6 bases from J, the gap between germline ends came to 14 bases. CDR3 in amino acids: CASSFSGRANGYTF. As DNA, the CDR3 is TGTGCCAGCAGCTTCTCGGGGCGGGCCAATGGCTACACCTTC. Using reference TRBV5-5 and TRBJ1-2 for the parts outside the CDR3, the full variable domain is DAGVTQSPTHLIKTRGQQVTLRCSPISGHKSVSWYQQVLGQGPQFIFQYYEKEERGRGNFPDRFSARQFPNYSSELNVNALLLGDSALYLCASSFSGRANGYTFGSGTRLTVV.

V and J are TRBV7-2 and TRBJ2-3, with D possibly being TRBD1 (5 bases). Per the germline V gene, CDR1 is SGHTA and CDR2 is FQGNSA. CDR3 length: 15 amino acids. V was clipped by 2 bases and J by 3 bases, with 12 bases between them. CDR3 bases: TGTGCCAGCAGCTTACAGGGTTCGACGACAGATACGCAGTATTTT. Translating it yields CASSLQGSTTDTQYF.

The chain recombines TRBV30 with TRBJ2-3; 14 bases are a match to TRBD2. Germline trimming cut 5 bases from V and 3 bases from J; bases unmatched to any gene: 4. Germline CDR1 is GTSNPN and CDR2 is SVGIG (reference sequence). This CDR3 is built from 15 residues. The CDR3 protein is CAWAGTSGRTDTQYF. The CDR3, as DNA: TGTGCCTGGGCCGGGACTAGCGGGAGAACAGATACGCAGTATTTT.

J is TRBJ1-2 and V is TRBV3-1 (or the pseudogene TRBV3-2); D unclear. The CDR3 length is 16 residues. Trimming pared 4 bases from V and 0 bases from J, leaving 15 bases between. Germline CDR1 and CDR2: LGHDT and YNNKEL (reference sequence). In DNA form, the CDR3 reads TGTGCCAGCAGCCCCTCAATTACGGGAGCTAACTATGGCTACACCTTC. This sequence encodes CASSPSITGANYGYTF.

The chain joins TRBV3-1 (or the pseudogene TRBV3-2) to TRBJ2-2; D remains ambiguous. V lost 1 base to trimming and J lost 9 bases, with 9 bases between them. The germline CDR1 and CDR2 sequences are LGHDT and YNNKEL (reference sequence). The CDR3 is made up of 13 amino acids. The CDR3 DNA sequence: TGTGCCAGCAGCCAAGTCCGTGCTCGGGAGCTGTTTTTT. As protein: CASSQVRARELFF.

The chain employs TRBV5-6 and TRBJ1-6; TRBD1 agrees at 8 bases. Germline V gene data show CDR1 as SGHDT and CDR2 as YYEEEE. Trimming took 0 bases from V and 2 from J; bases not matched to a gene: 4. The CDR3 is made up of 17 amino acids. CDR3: CASSLGRGPTYNSPLHF. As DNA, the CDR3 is TGTGCCAGCAGCTTGGGCAGGGGGCCGACCTATAATTCACCCCTCCACTTT.